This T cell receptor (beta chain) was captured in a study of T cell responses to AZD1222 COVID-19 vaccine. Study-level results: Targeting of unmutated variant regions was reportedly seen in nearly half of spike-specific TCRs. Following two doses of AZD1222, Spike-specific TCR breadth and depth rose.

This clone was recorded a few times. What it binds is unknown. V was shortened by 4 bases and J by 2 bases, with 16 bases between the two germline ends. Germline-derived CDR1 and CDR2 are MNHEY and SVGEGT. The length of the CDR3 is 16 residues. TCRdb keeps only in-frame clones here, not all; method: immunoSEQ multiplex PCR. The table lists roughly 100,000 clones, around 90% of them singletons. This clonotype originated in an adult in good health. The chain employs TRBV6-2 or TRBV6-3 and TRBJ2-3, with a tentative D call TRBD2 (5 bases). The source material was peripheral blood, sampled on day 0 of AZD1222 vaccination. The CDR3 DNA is TGTGCCAGCAGTTCCCAGGACTGGGTTCTCACAGATACGCAGTATTTT. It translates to CASSSQDWVLTDTQYF.